This T cell receptor (beta chain) is from a study of T cell responses to AZD1222 COVID-19 vaccine. Findings and caveats of the study: Repertoires in all cases were sampled only once the peak T cell response had passed. Variant regions that are unmutated are reportedly the target of nearly half of spike-specific TCRs.

CDR3 size: 17 residues. V lost 0 bases and J lost 1; bases outside the gene matches: 7. Germline loops: CDR1 SGDLS, CDR2 YYNGEE. The repertoire was sequenced with immunoSEQ multiplex PCR; TCRdb's copy has only in-frame clones and lacks some. The repertoire includes some 150,000 clones, approximately 85% of them detected once, and more than 7.5% sits in the top ten. Regarding this clone: Its antigen is still unknown.

This specimen consisted of peripheral blood, obtained 28 days after the second dose of the MenACWY control vaccine. The source of this sequence is an adult who received the MenACWY meningococcal vaccine as a control. The chain is built from TRBV9 and TRBJ2-5; TRBD2 matches at 9 bases. The DNA for the CDR3 is TGTGCCAGCAGCGTAGCTGGGGTAGCGGGGGCCCAAGAGACCCAGTACTTC. Translated, it gives CASSVAGVAGAQETQYF.